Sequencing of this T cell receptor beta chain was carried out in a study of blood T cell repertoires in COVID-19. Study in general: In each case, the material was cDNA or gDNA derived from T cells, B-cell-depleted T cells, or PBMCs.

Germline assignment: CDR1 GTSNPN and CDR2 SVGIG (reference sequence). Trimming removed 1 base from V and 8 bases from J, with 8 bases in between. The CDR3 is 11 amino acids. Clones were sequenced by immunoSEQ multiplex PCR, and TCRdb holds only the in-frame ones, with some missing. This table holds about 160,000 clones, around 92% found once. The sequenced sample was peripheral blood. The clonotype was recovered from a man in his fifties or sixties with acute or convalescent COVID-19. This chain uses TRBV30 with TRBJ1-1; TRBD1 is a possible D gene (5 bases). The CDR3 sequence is CAWSGGREAFF. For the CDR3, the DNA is TGTGCCTGGAGTGGGGGCAGGGAAGCTTTCTTT.